One TCR beta chain is described in this entry. Assembly of TCR beta libraries relied on iRepertoire HTBI primers together with Arm-PCR of CDR3 regions. MiXCR was run by TCRdb on the multiplex PCR reads, yielding one entry per CDR3 protein. The table includes about 560,000 distinct CDR3 sequences, roughly a sixth detected once. This sample was included in a study of regulatory T cells in long-lasting Graves disease. Time point specified: newly diagnosed GD, antithyroid drugs for less than 3 months. RNA from PBMCs was the source of the TCR library. V lost 2 bases and J lost 4; bases outside the gene matches: 4. CDR3 length: 14 amino acids. CDR1 and CDR2 (germline): SGHRS, YFSETQ. The same specimen was also included in a second study, on T cells in Graves' hyperthyroidism and ophthalmopathy.

Sequences were derived from peripheral blood mononuclear cells (PBMCs), sampled at new diagnosis, from a patient treated with antithyroid drugs. The clonotype was recovered from a man younger than 30 with Graves disease. This chain links TRBV5-1 with TRBJ2-7; TRBD2 aligns across 9 bases. The CDR3 sequence: CASSLSSGRYEQYF. The CDR3 DNA sequence: TGCGCCAGCAGCTTATCCAGCGGGAGGTACGAGCAGTACTTC.